The T cell receptor beta chain under discussion was sequenced for a study of cytomegalovirus exposure and HLA in healthy donors. V was clipped by 4 bases and J by 3 bases; unmatched bases: 6. Per germline, CDR1 SGHRS and CDR2 YFSETQ. The CDR3 runs to 14 residues. PCR employed 60 Vbeta and 13 Jbeta primers. Data came from immunoSEQ multiplex PCR; TCRdb stores just in-frame clones and leaves some out. The top ten clones hold 3.4% of a sample with 35,000 to 45,000 clones, approximately 78% of them seen once. This chain links TRBV5-1 with TRBJ1-1; 7 bases are a match to TRBD1. Sequencing used PBMCs. The sequence derives from a young woman in good health and CMV-seronegative. CDR3 DNA sequence: TGCGCCAGCAGCGCTGACAGGGCGGACACTGAAGCTTTCTTT. It yields the protein CASSADRADTEAFF.